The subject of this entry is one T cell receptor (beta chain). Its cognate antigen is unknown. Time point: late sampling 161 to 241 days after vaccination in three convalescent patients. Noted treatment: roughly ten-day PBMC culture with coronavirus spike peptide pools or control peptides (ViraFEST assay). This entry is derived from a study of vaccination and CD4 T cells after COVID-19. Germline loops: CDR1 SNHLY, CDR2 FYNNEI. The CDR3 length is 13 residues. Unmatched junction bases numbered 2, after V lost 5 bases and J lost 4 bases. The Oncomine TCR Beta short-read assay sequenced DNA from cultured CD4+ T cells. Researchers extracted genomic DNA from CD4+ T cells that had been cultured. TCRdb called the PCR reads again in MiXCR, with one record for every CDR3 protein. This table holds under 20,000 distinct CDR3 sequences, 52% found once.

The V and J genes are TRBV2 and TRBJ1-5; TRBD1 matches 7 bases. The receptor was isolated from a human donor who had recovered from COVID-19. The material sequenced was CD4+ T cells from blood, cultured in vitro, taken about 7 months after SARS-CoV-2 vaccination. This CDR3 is CASSSRGNQPQHF. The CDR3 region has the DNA TGTGCCAGCAGTAGCAGGGGGAATCAGCCCCAGCATTTT.